This paragraph reports one TCR beta chain. The germline gives CDR1 LNHDA, CDR2 SQIVND (reference sequence). This CDR3 has 17 residues. J gave up 4 bases and V 7 bases, and 17 bases lay outside the gene matches. The data originate from a study of blood T cell repertoires in COVID-19. Clones were sequenced by immunoSEQ multiplex PCR, and TCRdb holds only the in-frame ones, with some missing. The sample gives more than 200,000 clones, more than 75% of which show up once; around 7% is in the top ten. This TCR was recovered from a man under 40 in a cohort exposed to, infected with or recovered from COVID-19 (not recorded which). The sample was PBMCs or T cells enriched from blood (not recorded which). The gene calls are TRBV19 and TRBJ1-2, with 8 bases fitting TRBD1. The CDR3 spells CASTGPDRADRLYGYTF. CDR3 bases: TGTGCCAGTACGGGCCCGGACAGGGCCGATAGGCTCTATGGCTACACCTTC.